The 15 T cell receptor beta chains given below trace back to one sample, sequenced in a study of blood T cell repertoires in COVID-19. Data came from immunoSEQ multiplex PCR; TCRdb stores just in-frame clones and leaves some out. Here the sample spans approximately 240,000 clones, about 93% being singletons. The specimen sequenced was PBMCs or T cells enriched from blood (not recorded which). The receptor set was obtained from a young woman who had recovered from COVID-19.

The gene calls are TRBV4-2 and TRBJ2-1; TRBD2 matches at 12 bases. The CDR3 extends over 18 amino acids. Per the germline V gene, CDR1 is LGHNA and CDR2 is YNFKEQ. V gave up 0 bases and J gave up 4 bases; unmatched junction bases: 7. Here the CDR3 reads CASSQDAPLAGGYNEQFF. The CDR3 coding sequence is TGTGCCAGCAGCCAAGATGCCCCACTAGCGGGGGGATACAATGAGCAGTTCTTC.

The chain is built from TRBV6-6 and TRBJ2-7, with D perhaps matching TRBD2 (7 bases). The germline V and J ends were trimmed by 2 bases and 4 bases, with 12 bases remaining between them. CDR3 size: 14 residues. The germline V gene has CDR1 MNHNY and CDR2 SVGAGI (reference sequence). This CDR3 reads CASSYERGAYEQYF. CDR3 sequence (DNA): TGTGCCAGCAGTTACGAACGGGGGGCTTACGAGCAGTACTTC.

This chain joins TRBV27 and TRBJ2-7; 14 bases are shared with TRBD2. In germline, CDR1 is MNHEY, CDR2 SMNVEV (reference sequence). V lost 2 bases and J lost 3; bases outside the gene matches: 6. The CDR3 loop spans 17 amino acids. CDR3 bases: TGTGCCAGCAGTTTAAGACCCGGGACTAGCGGGAGCTACGAGCAGTACTTC. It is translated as CASSLRPGTSGSYEQYF.

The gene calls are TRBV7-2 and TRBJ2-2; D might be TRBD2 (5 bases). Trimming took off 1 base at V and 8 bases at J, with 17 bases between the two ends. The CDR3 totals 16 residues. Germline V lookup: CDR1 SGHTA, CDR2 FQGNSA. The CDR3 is CASSLDRLGSGGELFF. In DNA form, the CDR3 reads TGTGCCAGCAGCTTAGACAGACTGGGGAGTGGAGGGGAGCTGTTTTTT.

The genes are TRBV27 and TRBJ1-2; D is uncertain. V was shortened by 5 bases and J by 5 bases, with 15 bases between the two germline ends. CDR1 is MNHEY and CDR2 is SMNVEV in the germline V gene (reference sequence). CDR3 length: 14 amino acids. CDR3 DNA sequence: TGTGCCAGCAGTCCTCGGGGAGAGATTTATGGCTACACCTTC. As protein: CASSPRGEIYGYTF.

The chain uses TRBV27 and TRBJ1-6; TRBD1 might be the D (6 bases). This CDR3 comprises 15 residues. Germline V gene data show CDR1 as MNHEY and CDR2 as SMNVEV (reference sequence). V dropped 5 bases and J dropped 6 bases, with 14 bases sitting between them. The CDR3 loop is CASSERTAVNSPLHF. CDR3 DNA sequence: TGTGCCAGCAGTGAACGGACAGCTGTTAATTCACCCCTCCACTTT.

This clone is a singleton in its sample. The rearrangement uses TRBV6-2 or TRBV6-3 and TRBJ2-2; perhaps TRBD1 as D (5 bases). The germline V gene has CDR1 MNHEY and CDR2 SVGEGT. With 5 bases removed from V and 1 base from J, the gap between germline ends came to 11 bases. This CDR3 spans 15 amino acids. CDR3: CASSRRQMNTGELFF. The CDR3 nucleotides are TGTGCCAGCAGTCGCCGACAGATGAACACCGGGGAGCTGTTTTTT.

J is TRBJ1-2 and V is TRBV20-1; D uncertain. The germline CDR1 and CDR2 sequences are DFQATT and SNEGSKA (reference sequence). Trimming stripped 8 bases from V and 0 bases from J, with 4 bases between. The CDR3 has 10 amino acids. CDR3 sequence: CSPTNYGYTF. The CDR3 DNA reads TGCAGTCCAACTAACTATGGCTACACCTTC.

CDR3 sequence: CASSQVPRYFSGSYGYTF. The CDR3 region has the DNA TGTGCCAGCAGCCAAGTTCCAAGGTATTTTTCCGGGAGCTATGGCTACACCTTC. This chain connects TRBV3-1 (or the pseudogene TRBV3-2) to TRBJ1-2; no firm D call. The length of the CDR3 is 18 residues. Trimming took off 1 base at V and 4 bases at J, with 22 bases between the two ends. Per the germline V gene, CDR1 is LGHDT and CDR2 is YNNKEL (reference sequence).

The CDR3 region is CASSPGSSYNSPLHF. The CDR3 region has the DNA TGTGCCAGTAGCCCCGGTAGCTCCTATAATTCACCCCTCCACTTT. The chain couples TRBV19 to TRBJ1-6; D unresolved. Germline V gene lookup returns CDR1 LNHDA and CDR2 SQIVND (reference sequence). V was clipped by 6 bases and J by 0 bases, with 9 bases between them. The length of the CDR3 is 15 residues.

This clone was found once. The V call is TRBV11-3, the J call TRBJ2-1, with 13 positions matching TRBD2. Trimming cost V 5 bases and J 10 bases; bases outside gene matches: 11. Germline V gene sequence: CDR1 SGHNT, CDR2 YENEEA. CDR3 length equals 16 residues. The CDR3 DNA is TGTGCCAGCAGCCCGGGAGGACTAGCGGGGGTCAGAGAGCAGTTCTTC. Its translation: CASSPGGLAGVREQFF.

The CDR3 reads CASSPYSVYGYTF. CDR3 coding DNA: TGTGCCAGCAGCCCGTACAGTGTCTATGGCTACACCTTC. V usage is TRBV5-5 and J usage is TRBJ1-2, with no clear D. V lost 4 bases and J 4 bases, leaving 11 bases between the germline ends. CDR1 and CDR2 from the germline V gene are SGHKS and YYEKEE (reference sequence). The CDR3 is made up of 13 amino acids.

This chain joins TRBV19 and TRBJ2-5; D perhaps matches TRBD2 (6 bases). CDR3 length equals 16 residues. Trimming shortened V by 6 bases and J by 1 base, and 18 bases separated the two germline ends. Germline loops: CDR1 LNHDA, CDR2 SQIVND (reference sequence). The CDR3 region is CASRKGDRGIQETQYF. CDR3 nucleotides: TGTGCCAGTAGGAAAGGTGATCGGGGGATCCAAGAGACCCAGTACTTC.

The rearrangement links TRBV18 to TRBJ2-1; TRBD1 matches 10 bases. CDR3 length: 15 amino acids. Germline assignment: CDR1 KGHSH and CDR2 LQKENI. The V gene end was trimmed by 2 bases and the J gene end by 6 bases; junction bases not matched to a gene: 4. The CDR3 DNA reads TGTGCCAGCTCACCAGCCCGGGACAGGGGCAATGAGCAGTTCTTC. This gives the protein CASSPARDRGNEQFF.

The CDR3 here is CASSPSRQFSGANVLTF. CDR3 DNA sequence: TGTGCCAGCAGTCCGTCCAGACAGTTCTCTGGGGCCAACGTCCTGACTTTC. V usage is TRBV27 and J usage is TRBJ2-6, with D maybe TRBD1 (5 bases). Looked up from germline, CDR1 is MNHEY and CDR2 is SMNVEV (reference sequence). Trimming took off 5 bases at V and 0 bases at J, with 14 bases between the two ends. This CDR3 contains 17 residues. Using reference TRBV27 and TRBJ2-6 for the parts outside the CDR3, the full variable domain is EAQVTQNPRYLITVTGKKLTVTCSQNMNHEYMSWYRQDPGLGLRQIYYSMNVEVTDKGDVPEGYKVSRKEKRNFPLILESPSPNQTSLYFCASSPSRQFSGANVLTFGAGSRLTVL.